This TCR beta chain was identified in a study of blood T cell repertoires in COVID-19. Assay: immunoSEQ multiplex PCR; the TCRdb copy retains only in-frame clones and omits some. The sample shows approximately 390,000 clones, 70% to 90% of them seen only once. This clone was seen a handful of times. Germline V lookup: CDR1 MNHEY, CDR2 SMNVEV (reference sequence). The V segment lost 6 bases and the J segment 7 bases; nucleotides outside the gene matches: 15. The CDR3 has 15 residues. The rearrangement links TRBV27 to TRBJ2-7; TRBD1 aligns across 7 bases. This clonotype was obtained from a woman aged 60 to 75 with COVID-19, enrolled during active disease. Sequencing used peripheral blood. CDR3: CASSPLGGGVGEQYF. For the CDR3, the DNA is TGTGCCAGCAGCCCCTTAGGGGGCGGAGTGGGGGAGCAGTACTTC.